These 11 T cell receptor beta chains were all obtained from the same sample, sequenced in a study of T cells after somatic rescue of genetic block. The data were produced by immunoSEQ multiplex PCR, yet TCRdb's version contains in-frame clones alone and is incomplete. The table includes around 52,000 clones, approximately 96% detected once. Source material: peripheral blood mononuclear cells (PBMCs). The receptors originated from a child less than two years old.

This clone has just one count. V usage is TRBV6-5 and J usage is TRBJ1-1; D unclear. V gave up 8 bases and J gave up 5 bases, with 18 bases separating them. The CDR3 runs to 14 residues. The V gene's germline CDR1 is MNHEY and CDR2 SVGAGI. CDR3 bases: TGTGCCAGCGGTGATTATTTCCCGGGGACTGAAGCTTTCTTT. Translated: CASGDYFPGTEAFF.

This clone was recorded a few times. The V gene is TRBV6-1, the J gene TRBJ1-5; D gene ambiguous. V shed 6 bases and J shed 0 bases, with 6 bases lying between them. Germline V gene sequence: CDR1 MNHNS, CDR2 SASEGT. The CDR3 covers 13 residues. The CDR3 nucleotides read TGTGCCAGCAGGGAGGATAGCAATCAGCCCCAGCATTTT. Its protein is CASREDSNQPQHF.

The chain couples TRBV5-4 to TRBJ1-4, with a tentative D call TRBD1 (6 bases). The germline V gene has CDR1 SGHNT and CDR2 YYREEE (reference sequence). Trimming cost V 1 base and J 3 bases, with 10 bases left between them. The CDR3 runs 15 residues. The CDR3 reads CASSLKGGANEKLFF. The CDR3 nucleotides read TGTGCCAGCAGCTTGAAGGGGGGGGCTAATGAAAAACTGTTTTTT.

The V and J genes are TRBV7-2 and TRBJ2-3; 8 bases agree with TRBD1. The ends lost 2 bases at V and 3 bases at J; junction bases unmatched: 1. CDR3 size: 14 residues. Germline CDR1 is SGHTA and CDR2 is FQGNSA. CDR3 bases: TGTGCCAGCAGCTTACACAGGGGGACAGATACGCAGTATTTT. Protein sequence: CASSLHRGTDTQYF.

The V call is TRBV7-9, the J call TRBJ2-1; 10 bases fit TRBD2. The trim removed 2 bases at V and 8 bases at J, leaving 0 bases unmatched. This CDR3 contains 13 residues. The germline gives CDR1 SEHNR, CDR2 FQNEAQ (reference sequence). CDR3 loop: CASSLLAGDEQFF. The CDR3 DNA reads TGTGCCAGCAGCTTACTAGCGGGAGATGAGCAGTTCTTC.

This chain uses TRBV5-1 with TRBJ2-1; 10 positions match TRBD2. Trimming cost V 3 bases and J 5 bases; bases outside gene matches: 8. CDR1 is SGHRS and CDR2 is YFSETQ in the germline V gene. The CDR3 runs to 16 residues. CDR3 protein: CASSYPSGSYHNEQFF. The CDR3 DNA follows: TGCGCCAGCAGCTATCCTAGCGGGAGCTACCACAATGAGCAGTTCTTC.

CDR3 nucleotide sequence: TGTGCCAGCAGTCAGGGTGGGGAGCAGTACTTC. This codes for CASSQGGEQYF. The chain links TRBV6-5 to TRBJ2-7; maybe TRBD1 (5 bases). The CDR3 sequence is 11 residues long. Germline CDR1 and CDR2: MNHEY and SVGAGI. V was cut by 5 bases and J by 7 bases, with 9 bases left in between.

The chain joins TRBV2 to TRBJ1-3; D is ambiguous. The CDR3 has 13 amino acids. V was pared by 6 bases and J by 0 bases, with 6 bases between. Germline-derived CDR1 and CDR2 are SNHLY and FYNNEI. This CDR3 reads CASSSLSGNTIYF. CDR3 nucleotides: TGTGCCAGCAGCAGCCTCTCTGGAAACACCATATATTTT.

V is TRBV28 and J is TRBJ2-3, with a weak D call TRBD1 (6 bases). Germline assignment: CDR1 MDHEN and CDR2 SYDVKM. The length of the CDR3 is 16 residues. Trimming took 5 bases from V and 0 from J, leaving 15 bases between them. CDR3 protein: CASSVRWGPSTDTQYF. In DNA form, the CDR3 reads TGTGCCAGCAGTGTCCGGTGGGGGCCGAGCACAGATACGCAGTATTTT.

The chain is built from TRBV6-6 and TRBJ1-1, with 7 bases that match TRBD1. V lost 8 bases, J lost 5 bases, and 8 bases stayed unmatched. CDR1 MNHNY and CDR2 SVGAGI come from the germline V gene (reference sequence). CDR3 length: 13 amino acids. CDR3 nucleotides: TGTGCCAGCGGTAAGACAGGGCGGACTGAAGCTTTCTTT. It encodes CASGKTGRTEAFF.

V gene TRBV21-1 combines with J gene TRBJ2-3; TRBD1 is taken as the D call from the table, unchecked against the DNA. TRBV21-1 is described as a pseudogene. The CDR3 is 13 amino acids. This CDR3 is CASSTLGADTQYF. The CDR3 DNA reads TGTGCCAGCAGCACTTTAGGGGCAGATACGCAGTATTTT.